This T cell receptor beta chain was retrieved from a study of OX40 agonist ivuxolimab in advanced cancers. The study's findings and limits: Clonal expansion was among the lowest in partial responders at 0.1-3.0 mg/kg, especially CD8+. At 0.1 to 3.0 mg/kg and by week 6, CD4+ and CD8+ T cells in the blood had expanded clonally.

The assay was immunoSEQ multiplex PCR, and TCRdb's table has in-frame clones only and misses some. There are 50,000 to 70,000 clones in the sample; 70% to 90% occur only once, and 11% lies in the top ten. A word on this clone: Its matching antigen is unknown.

The origin of this receptor is an adult with an advanced solid tumor such as melanoma, head and neck, liver or kidney cancer. This material consisted of CD4+ or CD8+ T cells sorted from blood, taken in a trial of the OX40 agonist ivuxolimab.

The CDR3 DNA reads TGTGCCAGTAGTGCCGAGTTTGAGGATCAGCCCCAGCATTTT. It yields the protein CASSAEFEDQPQHF. V usage is TRBV19 and J usage is TRBJ1-5; D unresolved. This CDR3 has 14 amino acids. The V end was cut by 5 bases, the J end by 5 bases, with 13 bases between. The germline V gene encodes CDR1 LNHDA and CDR2 SQIVND (reference sequence).